The present T cell receptor beta chain was sequenced within a study of T cells in Graves' hyperthyroidism and ophthalmopathy. Study findings and constraints: From stable hyperthyroidism, ophthalmopathy was separated by a 13 V-J model.

A Clinical Activity Score of at least 3, a NOSPECS grade of at least 4 and a duration under 3 months were recorded in the ophthalmopathy patients. Based on clinical symptoms, serum thyroxine and TRAb, thyroid ultrasound and orbital computed tomography, diagnoses were reached. PBMCs were sourced from approximately 9 ml fresh peripheral blood. V dropped 4 bases and J dropped 0; count of bases not matched to a gene: 9. This CDR3 contains 16 residues. The V gene's germline CDR1 is SGHRS and CDR2 YFSETQ. This clonotype showed up many times. The antigen is not known. TCR beta CDR3 sequences were amplified from RNA transcripts. When the TCR CDR3 underwent first-round RT-PCR, the HTBI primer set was used. TCRdb used MiXCR to reprocess the multiplex PCR reads, holding one entry per CDR3 protein. The sample includes some 650,000 distinct CDR3 sequences, about a sixth seen only once; the top ten take around 3.5%.

This receptor was obtained from a woman aged 35 to 49 with Graves' ophthalmopathy. The sequencing input was blood. The chain couples TRBV5-1 to TRBJ1-1, with 7 bases that match TRBD1. The CDR3, as DNA: TGCGCCAGCAGCACCTGGGACAGCGCCATGAACACTGAAGCTTTCTTT. Amino acid sequence: CASSTWDSAMNTEAFF.